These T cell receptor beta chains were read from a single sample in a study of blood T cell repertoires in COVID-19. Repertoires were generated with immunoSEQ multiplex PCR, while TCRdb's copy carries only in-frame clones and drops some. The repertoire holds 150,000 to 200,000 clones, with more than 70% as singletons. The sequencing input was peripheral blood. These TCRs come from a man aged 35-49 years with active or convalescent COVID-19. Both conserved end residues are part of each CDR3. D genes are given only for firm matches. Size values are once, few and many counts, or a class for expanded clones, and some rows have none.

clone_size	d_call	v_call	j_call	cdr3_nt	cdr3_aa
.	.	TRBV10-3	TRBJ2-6	TGTGCCATCAGGGGGACAGCCAACGTCCTGACTTTC	CAIRGTANVLTF
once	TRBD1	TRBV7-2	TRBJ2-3	TGTGCCAGCAGCCTCGGACAGGGGGCTAGTGGTACGCAGTATTTT	CASSLGQGASGTQYF
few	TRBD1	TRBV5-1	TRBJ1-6	TGCGCCAGCAGCTTCAATGGACAGGGGGCATATAATTCACCCCTCCACTTT	CASSFNGQGAYNSPLHF
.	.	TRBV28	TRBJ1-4	TGTGCCATCGGTTCGCGGGGTTGGGGTAATGAAAAACTGTTTTTT	CAIGSRGWGNEKLFF
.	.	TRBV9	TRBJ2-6	TGTGCCAGCAGCACCACAGGGTTTGGAGGCTCTGGGGCCAACGTCCTGACTTTC	CASSTTGFGGSGANVLTF
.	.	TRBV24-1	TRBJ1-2	TGTGCCACCAGTGACCCTAACTCCGTCGGCTACACCTTC	CATSDPNSVGYTF
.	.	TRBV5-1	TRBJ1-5	TGCGCCAGCAGCCCCTATGGACAGAATCAGCCCCAGCATTTT	CASSPYGQNQPQHF
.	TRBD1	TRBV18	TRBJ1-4	TGTGCCAGCTCACCCCGACAGGGCTTAAATGAAAAACTGTTTTTT	CASSPRQGLNEKLFF
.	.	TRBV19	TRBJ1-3	TGTGCCAGCCAGGGGATCGGAAACACCATATATTTT	CASQGIGNTIYF
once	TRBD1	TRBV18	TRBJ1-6	TGTGCCAGCTCACCGGCAGAGGGGGCGCGGAATTCACCCCTCCACTTT	CASSPAEGARNSPLHF
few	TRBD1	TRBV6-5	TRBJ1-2	TGTGCCAGCAGTTACCAGGCCGGGACAGCGAACTATGGCTACACCTTC	CASSYQAGTANYGYTF
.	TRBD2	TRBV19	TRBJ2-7	TGTGCCAGTAGTATACTAGCGGGAGGGCCCGACGCCTACGAGCAGTACTTC	CASSILAGGPDAYEQYF
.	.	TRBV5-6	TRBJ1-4	TGTGCCAGCAGCTTGGCCCGAGAGCTCGAAGATGAAAAACTGTTTTTT	CASSLARELEDEKLFF
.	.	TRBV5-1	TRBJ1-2	TGCGCCAGCAGCCTCGGTGGGGCCGGGGGTGGCTACACCTTC	CASSLGGAGGGYTF
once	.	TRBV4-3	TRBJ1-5	TGCGCCAGCAGCCAAGAATGGAGGCGGGGGGCGCAGCCCCAGCATTTT	CASSQEWRRGAQPQHF
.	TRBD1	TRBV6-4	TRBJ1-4	TGTGCCAGCAGTGAGACAGGGGTAAGCGAAGAACTGTTTTTT	CASSETGVSEELFF
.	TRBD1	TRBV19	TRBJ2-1	TGTGCCAGTAGTGGGAGGGACAGGGTGGTTTACAATGAGCAGTTCTTC	CASSGRDRVVYNEQFF
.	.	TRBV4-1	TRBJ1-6	TGCGCCAGCAGCCAAGATCAGGCGGGGGTTATTAATTCACCCCTCCACTTT	CASSQDQAGVINSPLHF
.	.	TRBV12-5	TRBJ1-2	TGTGCTAGTGATCACCAGGGTTATGGCTACACCTTC	CASDHQGYGYTF
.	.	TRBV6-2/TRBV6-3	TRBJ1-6	TGTGCCAGCAGCGATACAGAACCCTATAATTCACCCCTCCACTTT	CASSDTEPYNSPLHF
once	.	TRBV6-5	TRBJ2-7	TGTGCCAGCATAGTTAATTCGGGGGGCCTCCACGAGCAGTACTTC	CASIVNSGGLHEQYF
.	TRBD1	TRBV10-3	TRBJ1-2	TGTGCCATCAGTCCGGGACAGCGAGAGTATGGCTACACCTTC	CAISPGQREYGYTF
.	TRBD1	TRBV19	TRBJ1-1	TGTGCCAGTAGTACCGGGACAGGGGGCGGAATAGCCGCTTTCTTT	CASSTGTGGGIAAFF
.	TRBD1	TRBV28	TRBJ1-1	TGTGCCAGCAGTTCTCCCGGGACAGGGTATTCGGGAGCTTTCTTT	CASSSPGTGYSGAFF
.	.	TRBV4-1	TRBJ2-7	TGCGCCAGCAGCAAAGCCCCCGGGACTGTCACCTACGAGCAGTACTTC	CASSKAPGTVTYEQYF
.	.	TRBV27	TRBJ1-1	TGTGCCAGCAGTTTATTACCGGACAAGACCGAAGCTTTCTTT	CASSLLPDKTEAFF
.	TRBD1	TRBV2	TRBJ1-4	TGTGCCAGCATTGGACAGGGGTATGAAAAACTGTTTTTT	CASIGQGYEKLFF
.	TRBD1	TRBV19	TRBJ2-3	TGTGCCACCACAGGGGGCGCGTGGACAGATACGCAGTATTTT	CATTGGAWTDTQYF